The table lists the clone carrying this T cell receptor (beta chain) with a few counts. Ages ranged from about 18 to 89 years, with residence in around 24 US areas. Donors were grouped by their self-reported clinical history. The sample comes from a study of blood T cell repertoires in COVID-19. Study in general: The United States, Italy and Spain were the sources of the acute and convalescent COVID-19 samples.

The protocol was immunoSEQ multiplex PCR, while the TCRdb copy is restricted to in-frame clones and leaves out a portion. The sample consists of around 250,000 clones, about 88% of them appearing once. Source material: PBMCs or T cells enriched from blood (not recorded which). This TCR came from a woman in her forties or fifties who had been exposed to COVID-19.

CDR3 region: CASSRYAGLSNNQPQHF. In nucleotides, the CDR3 is TGTGCCAGCAGCAGATATGCAGGGTTATCGAACAATCAGCCCCAGCATTTT. The V and J genes are TRBV21-1 and TRBJ1-5; the table's TRBD1 call for D was not verified on the DNA. TRBV21-1 is a pseudogene. There are 17 residues in the CDR3.